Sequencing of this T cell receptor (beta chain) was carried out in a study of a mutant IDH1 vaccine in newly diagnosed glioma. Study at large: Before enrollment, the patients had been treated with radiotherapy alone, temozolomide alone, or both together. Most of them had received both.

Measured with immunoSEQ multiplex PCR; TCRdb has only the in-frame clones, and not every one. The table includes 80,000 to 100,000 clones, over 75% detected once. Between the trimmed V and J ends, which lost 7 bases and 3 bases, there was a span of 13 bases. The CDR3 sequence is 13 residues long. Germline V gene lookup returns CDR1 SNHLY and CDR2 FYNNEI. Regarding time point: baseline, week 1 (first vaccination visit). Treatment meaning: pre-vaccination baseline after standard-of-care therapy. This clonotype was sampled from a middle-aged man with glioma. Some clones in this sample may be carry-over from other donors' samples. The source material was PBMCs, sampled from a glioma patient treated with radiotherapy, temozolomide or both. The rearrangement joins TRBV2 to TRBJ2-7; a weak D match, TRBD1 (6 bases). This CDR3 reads CASTQDSYYEQYF. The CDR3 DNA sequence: TGTGCCAGCACCCAGGACAGTTACTACGAGCAGTACTTC. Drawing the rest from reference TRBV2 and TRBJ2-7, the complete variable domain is EPEVTQTPSHQVTQMGQEVILRCVPISNHLYFYWYRQILGQKVEFLVSFYNNEISEKSEIFDDQFSVERPDGSNFTLKIRSTKLEDSAMYFCASTQDSYYEQYFGPGTRLTVT.